The source of this TCR beta chain is a study of beta chain features in type 1 diabetes. Study outcomes and limitations: PCR, the amplification step, might favor shorter templates, equally in patients and controls. Overrepresentation of cells with high TCR expression could result from cDNA sequencing.

The CDR3 has 14 amino acids. V lost 6 bases to trimming and J lost 4 bases; unmatched junction nucleotides: 9. The germline V gene has CDR1 KGHSH and CDR2 LQKENI. This clone was detected only a few times. Its antigen is unknown. TCRB transcripts that were expressed got sequenced, as all of the isolated RNA had been reverse transcribed. Sequenced by immunoSEQ multiplex PCR; TCRdb stores in-frame clones only, minus some. The sample holds some 240,000 clones, 11% seen once. The collection from each donor was one heparinised blood draw averaging roughly 100 mL. This rearrangement joins TRBV18 to TRBJ2-7; 7 bases are shared with TRBD1. The sequence came from a man aged 18 to 29 in good health. The specimen was central memory CD4+ T cells from blood. CDR3: CASSPGTDAYEQYF. CDR3 nucleotide sequence: TGTGCCAGCTCGCCCGGGACAGATGCTTACGAGCAGTACTTC.